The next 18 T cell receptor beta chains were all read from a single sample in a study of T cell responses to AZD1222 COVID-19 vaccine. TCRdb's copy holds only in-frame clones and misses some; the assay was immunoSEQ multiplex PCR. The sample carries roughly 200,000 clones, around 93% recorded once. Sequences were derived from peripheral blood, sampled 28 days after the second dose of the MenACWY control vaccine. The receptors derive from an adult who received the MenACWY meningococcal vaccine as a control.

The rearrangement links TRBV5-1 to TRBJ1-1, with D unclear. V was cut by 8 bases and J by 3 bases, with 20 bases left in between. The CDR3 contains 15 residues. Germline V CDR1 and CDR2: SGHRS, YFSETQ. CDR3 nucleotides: TGCGCCAGTTCAATACAGCCTACCATGGACACTGAAGCTTTCTTT. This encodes CASSIQPTMDTEAFF. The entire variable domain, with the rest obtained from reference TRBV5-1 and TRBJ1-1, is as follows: KAGVTQTPRYLIKTRGQQVTLSCSPISGHRSVSWYQQTPGQGLQFLFEYFSETQRNKGNFPGRFSGRQFSNSRSEMNVSTLELGDSALYLCASSIQPTMDTEAFFGQGTRLTVV.

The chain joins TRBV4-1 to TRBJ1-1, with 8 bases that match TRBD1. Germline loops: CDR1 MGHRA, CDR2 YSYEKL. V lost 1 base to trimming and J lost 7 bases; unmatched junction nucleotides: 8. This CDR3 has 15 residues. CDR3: CASSQVTGAWNEAFF. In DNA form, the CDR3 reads TGCGCCAGCAGCCAAGTGACAGGGGCCTGGAATGAAGCTTTCTTT.

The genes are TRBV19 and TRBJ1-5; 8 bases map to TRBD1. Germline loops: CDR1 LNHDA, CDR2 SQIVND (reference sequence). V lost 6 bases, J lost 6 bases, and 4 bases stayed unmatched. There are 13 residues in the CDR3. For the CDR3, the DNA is TGTGCCAGTAGGCGACAGGGGATTCAGCCCCAGCATTTT. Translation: CASRRQGIQPQHF.

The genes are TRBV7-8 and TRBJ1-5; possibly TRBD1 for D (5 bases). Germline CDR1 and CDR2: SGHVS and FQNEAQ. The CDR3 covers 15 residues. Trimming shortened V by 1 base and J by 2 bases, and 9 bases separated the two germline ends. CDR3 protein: CASSLETRGNQPQHF. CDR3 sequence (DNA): TGTGCCAGCAGCTTAGAGACCAGGGGCAATCAGCCCCAGCATTTT.

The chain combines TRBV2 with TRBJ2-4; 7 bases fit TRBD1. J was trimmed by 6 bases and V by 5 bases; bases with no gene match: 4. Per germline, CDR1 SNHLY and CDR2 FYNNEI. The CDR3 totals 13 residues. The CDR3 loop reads CASSSGTANIQYF. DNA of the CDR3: TGTGCCAGCAGTTCCGGGACAGCAAACATTCAGTACTTC.

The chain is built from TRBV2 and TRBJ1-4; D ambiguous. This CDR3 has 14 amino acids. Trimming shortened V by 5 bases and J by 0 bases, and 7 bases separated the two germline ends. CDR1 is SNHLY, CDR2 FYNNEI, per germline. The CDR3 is CASSQGSTNEKLFF. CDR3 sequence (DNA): TGTGCCAGCAGTCAAGGGTCAACTAATGAAAAACTGTTTTTT.

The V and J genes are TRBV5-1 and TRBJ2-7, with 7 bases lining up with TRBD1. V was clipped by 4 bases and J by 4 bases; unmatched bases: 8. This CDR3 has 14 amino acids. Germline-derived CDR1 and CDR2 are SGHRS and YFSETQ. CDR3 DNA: TGCGCCAGCAGCCCGGGACAGCTACCATACGAGCAGTACTTC. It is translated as CASSPGQLPYEQYF.

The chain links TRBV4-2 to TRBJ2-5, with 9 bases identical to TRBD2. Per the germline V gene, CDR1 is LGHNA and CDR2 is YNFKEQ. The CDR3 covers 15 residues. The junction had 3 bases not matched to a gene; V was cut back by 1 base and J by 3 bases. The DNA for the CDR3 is TGTGCCAGCAGCCAAGGCGGGGGGGCGAAAGAGACCCAGTACTTC. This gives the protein CASSQGGGAKETQYF.

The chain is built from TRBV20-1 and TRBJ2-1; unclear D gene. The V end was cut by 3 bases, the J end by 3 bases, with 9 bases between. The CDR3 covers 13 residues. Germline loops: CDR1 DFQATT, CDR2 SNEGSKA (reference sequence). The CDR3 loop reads CSASYARYNEQFF. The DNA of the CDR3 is TGCAGTGCTAGTTATGCCCGCTACAATGAGCAGTTCTTC.

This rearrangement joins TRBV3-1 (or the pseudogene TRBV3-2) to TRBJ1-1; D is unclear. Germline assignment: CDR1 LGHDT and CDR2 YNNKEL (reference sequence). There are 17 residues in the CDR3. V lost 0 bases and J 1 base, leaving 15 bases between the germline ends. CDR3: CASSQDFRLRGNTEAFF. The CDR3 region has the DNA TGTGCCAGCAGCCAAGATTTTAGGCTCAGAGGGAACACTGAAGCTTTCTTT.

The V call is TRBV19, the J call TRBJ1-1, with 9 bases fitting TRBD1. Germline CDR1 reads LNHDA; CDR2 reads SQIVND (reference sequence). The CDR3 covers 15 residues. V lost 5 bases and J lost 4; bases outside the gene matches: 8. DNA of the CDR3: TGTGCCAGTAGTCTCACCGGGACAGGGCTCACTGAAGCTTTCTTT. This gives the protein CASSLTGTGLTEAFF.

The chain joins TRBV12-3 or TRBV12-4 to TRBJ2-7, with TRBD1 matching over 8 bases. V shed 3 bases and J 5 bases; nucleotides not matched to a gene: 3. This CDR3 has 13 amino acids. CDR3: CASSFRQGNEQYF. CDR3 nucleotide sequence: TGTGCCAGCAGTTTCCGACAGGGGAACGAGCAGTACTTC.

The CDR3 DNA is TGTGCCAGCAGCTTCGCCCCGGGACAGTCGGCTGGCTACACCTTC. As protein: CASSFAPGQSAGYTF. The chain employs TRBV7-9 and TRBJ1-2; 7 bases match TRBD1. Trimming at V came to 3 bases and at J to 7 bases, leaving 11 bases not matched to a gene. The CDR3 runs 15 residues. Per germline, CDR1 SEHNR and CDR2 FQNEAQ (reference sequence).

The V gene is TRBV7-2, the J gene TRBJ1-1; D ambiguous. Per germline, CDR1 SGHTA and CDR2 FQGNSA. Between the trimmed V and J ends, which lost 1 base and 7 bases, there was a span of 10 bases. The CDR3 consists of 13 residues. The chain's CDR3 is CASSLGGKIEAFF. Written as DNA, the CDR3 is TGTGCCAGCAGCTTAGGAGGCAAGATTGAAGCTTTCTTT.

CDR3 amino acids: CASSLVRQHGYTF. CDR3 sequence (DNA): TGTGCCAGCAGCTTAGTACGACAGCATGGCTACACCTTC. The chain uses TRBV7-9 and TRBJ1-2; D perhaps matches TRBD1 (5 bases). V gave up 1 base and J gave up 6 bases, with 9 bases separating them. Germline loops: CDR1 SEHNR, CDR2 FQNEAQ (reference sequence). This CDR3 is 13 amino acids long. The variable domain in full, with the rest retrieved from reference TRBV7-9 and TRBJ1-2, is DTGVSQNPRHKITKRGQNVTFRCDPISEHNRLYWYRQTLGQGPEFLTYFQNEAQLEKSRLLSDRFSAERPKGSFSTLEIQRTEQGDSAMYLCASSLVRQHGYTFGSGTRLTVV.

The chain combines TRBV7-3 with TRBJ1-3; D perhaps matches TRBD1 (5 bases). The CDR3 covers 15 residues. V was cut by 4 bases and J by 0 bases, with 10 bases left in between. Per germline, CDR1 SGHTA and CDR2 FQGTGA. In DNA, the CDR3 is TGTGCCAGCAGCTGGGGCAGTGGCTCTGGAAACACCATATATTTT. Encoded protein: CASSWGSGSGNTIYF.

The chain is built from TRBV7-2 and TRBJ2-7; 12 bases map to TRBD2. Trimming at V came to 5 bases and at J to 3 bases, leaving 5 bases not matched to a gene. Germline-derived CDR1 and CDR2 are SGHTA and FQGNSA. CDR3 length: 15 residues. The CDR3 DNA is TGTGCCAGCAGCCGTCGACTAGCGGGGGTCTACGAGCAGTACTTC. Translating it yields CASSRRLAGVYEQYF.

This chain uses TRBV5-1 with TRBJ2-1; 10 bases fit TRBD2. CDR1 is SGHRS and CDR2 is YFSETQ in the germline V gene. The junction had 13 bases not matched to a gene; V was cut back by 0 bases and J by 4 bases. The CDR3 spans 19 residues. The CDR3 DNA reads TGCGCCAGCAGCTTGGGTCTAGCGGGGGAGCTTGGCAGTTACAATGAGCAGTTCTTC. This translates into CASSLGLAGELGSYNEQFF.